Listed here are 3 T cell receptor beta chains from one sample, sequenced in a study of Ad26.COV2.S vaccination and SARS-CoV-2 variants. Treatment in this sample: around 19 received Ad26.COV2.S at low or high dose, single or two shots; several received placebo; per-sample allocation not given. The samples were gathered on day 63 after the first injection of vaccine or placebo. TCRdb's table, derived via immunoSEQ multiplex PCR, lists solely in-frame clones and lacks some. The data contain approximately 400,000 clones, about 85% of them singletons. The specimen was peripheral blood, collected in a trial of Ad26.COV2.S vaccine versus placebo. These receptors all stem from a person aged 18-65 years who received the Ad26.COV2.S COVID-19 vaccine or a placebo.

V gene TRBV7-9 combines with J gene TRBJ1-3, with D possibly TRBD1 on 6 matching bases. The germline V and J ends were trimmed by 8 bases and 3 bases, with 11 bases remaining between them. The CDR3 consists of 13 residues. Germline CDR1 reads SEHNR; CDR2 reads FQNEAQ (reference sequence). The CDR3 bases are TGTGCCAGCGGGACAACGGATGGAAACACCATATATTTT. Translating it yields CASGTTDGNTIYF.

V gene TRBV27 combines with J gene TRBJ2-7; D is unresolved. The CDR3 runs to 13 residues. The germline CDR1 and CDR2 sequences are MNHEY and SMNVEV (reference sequence). With 2 bases removed from V and 0 bases from J, the gap between germline ends came to 5 bases. The DNA of the CDR3 is TGTGCCAGCAGTTTAAGTGGCTCCTACGAGCAGTACTTC. It specifies CASSLSGSYEQYF.

This clone was recorded only once. V is TRBV9 and J is TRBJ1-1; the D gene is possibly TRBD1 (6 bases). The CDR3 has 16 residues. Germline V lookup: CDR1 SGDLS, CDR2 YYNGEE. Deletions cut 3 bases from V and 2 bases from J, with 17 bases between. DNA of the CDR3: TGTGCCAGCAGCGGAGCTATTAGGACAGATAACACTGAAGCTTTCTTT. It specifies CASSGAIRTDNTEAFF.